The TCR beta chain described here comes from a study of T cells in Graves' hyperthyroidism and ophthalmopathy. The length of the CDR3 is 14 residues. V was clipped by 0 bases and J by 3 bases; unmatched bases: 5. Germline V gives CDR1 DFQATT, CDR2 SNEGSKA (reference sequence). Amplification of TCR beta CDR3 regions used RNA as the template. TCR CDR3 regions were first amplified by RT-PCR with HTBI primers. TCRdb reprocessed the multiplex PCR reads with MiXCR, giving one entry per CDR3 protein. The table has some 500,000 distinct CDR3 sequences, under 15% seen once. With respect to this clonotype: Its antigen is unknown.

For Graves' hyperthyroidism to be stable, ophthalmopathy could not progress within 18 months. Pregnant or lactating patients were excluded, as were those with uncontrolled infection or other autoimmune disease. About 10 ml fresh peripheral blood yielded the PBMCs. Study results and limitations: Model output signaled ophthalmopathy a median 6.5 months ahead of onset.

This sequence originates from a woman in her late teens or twenties with Graves' hyperthyroidism. This sequence joins TRBV20-1 and TRBJ2-7; 7 bases are shared with TRBD2. Sequencing was done on a sample of blood. CDR3 nucleotides: TGCAGTGCTAGAGATCCTCTAGCGGACTACGAGCAGTACTTC. Translating gives CSARDPLADYEQYF.